This record looks at one T cell receptor (beta chain) sequence and its context. A much more abundant neighbour one base away suggests this may be a read error. This CDR3 has 13 amino acids. Per the germline V gene, CDR1 is WSHSY and CDR2 is SAAADI. This record comes from a study of T cells in Graves' hyperthyroidism and ophthalmopathy. TCR beta CDR3 sequences were amplified from RNA transcripts. The TCR CDR3 first-round RT-PCR relied on the HTBI primer set. TCRdb reprocessed the multiplex PCR reads via MiXCR and lists one record per CDR3 protein. The top ten clones hold around 31% of a sample with around 700,000 distinct CDR3 sequences, 35% of them seen once.

The material sequenced was blood. This sequence originates from a woman in her thirties or forties with Graves' hyperthyroidism. The rearrangement uses TRBV10-2 and TRBJ2-5; D is uncertain. The CDR3 here is CAGSSPSQETQYF. CDR3 sequence (DNA): TGTGCCGGCAGTTCCCCCTCGCAAGAGACCCAGTACTTC.